This entry features one T cell receptor (beta chain) sequence. Its antigen remains unidentified. The entry originates in a study of cytomegalovirus exposure and HLA in healthy donors. Findings of the study overall: The authors later found most CMV-associated TCR beta chains appeared HLA-restricted.

Amplification used 60 Vbeta primers and 13 Jbeta primers. Assay used: immunoSEQ multiplex PCR; TCRdb lists only in-frame clones, some missing. The repertoire includes more than 90,000 clones, over 65% of them detected once, and approximately 0.83% sits in the top ten. Trimming at V came to 3 bases and at J to 0 bases, leaving 3 bases not matched to a gene. Germline V gene data show CDR1 as MNHEY and CDR2 as SMNVEV (reference sequence). The CDR3 loop spans 15 amino acids. This sequence was found in a woman in her sixties or seventies in good health and CMV-seronegative. The rearrangement links TRBV27 to TRBJ2-7; TRBD1 matches at 9 bases. The sequenced sample consisted of PBMCs. CDR3 amino acids: CASSLGTGSSYEQYF. As DNA, the CDR3 is TGTGCCAGCAGTTTGGGGACAGGGAGCTCCTACGAGCAGTACTTC.